This TCR beta chain was captured by sequencing in a study of blood T cell repertoires in COVID-19. Whole-study context: T cells, B-cell-depleted T cells, or PBMCs provided the cDNA or gDNA that served as material.

Regarding this clone: At the DNA level, this CDR3 is encoded by other sequences in the same sample as well.

This CDR3 comprises 16 residues. Germline CDR1 reads SEHNR; CDR2 reads FQNEAQ (reference sequence). With V trimmed by 0 bases and J by 4 bases, 5 bases remained unmatched. This table comes from immunoSEQ multiplex PCR, and its TCRdb copy is limited to in-frame clones, with some not included. The repertoire consists of 200,000 to 250,000 clones, with about 87% occurring once and the leading ten covering about 2.6%. The sequence was obtained from a woman between 25 and 40 years old who had recovered from COVID-19. Sequences were obtained from PBMCs or T cells enriched from blood (not recorded which). This chain connects TRBV7-9 to TRBJ1-5; 8 nucleotides match TRBD1. The CDR3 loop is CASSLAATGVNQPQHF. For the CDR3, the DNA is TGTGCCAGCAGCTTAGCAGCGACAGGGGTTAATCAGCCCCAGCATTTT.